This TCR beta chain came from a study of T cells after yellow fever vaccination. General study findings and limits: Clones that expanded after primary vaccination mostly reappeared after the booster (96% CD4, approximately 85% CD8). It was a small share of clonotypes that appeared in both CD4 and CD8 compartments.

A single record per CDR3 protein comes from TCRdb applying MiXCR to the 5' RACE reads. The repertoire holds 200,000 to 300,000 distinct CDR3 sequences, with approximately 3.8% as singletons. The CDR3 spans 13 residues. Germline V CDR1 and CDR2: KGHDR, SFDVKD. Comments on this clonotype: The antigen remains unidentified. At one boundary the junction diverges from the germline segment, which might be a read error.

This chain connects TRBV24-1 to TRBJ2-3; D unresolved. The sequencing used PBMCs, collected 15 days after the yellow fever booster vaccination. The TCR was taken from a man aged 18 to 29 who received the YFV17D yellow fever vaccine. The CDR3 nucleotides read TGTGCCTCCAGTGACACTTGGGCAGATACGCAGTTTTTT. This gives the protein CASSDTWADTQFF.